This TCR beta chain was sequenced during a study of monozygotic twins with inflammatory bowel disease. General study points: Healthy co-twins, by inverse Simpson, had higher TCRbeta diversity than their siblings with IBD. In these data, no single strong IBD-associated signal or clonotype received support.

There are 15 residues in the CDR3. Germline-derived CDR1 and CDR2 are SGHRS and YFSETQ. Concerning this clonotype itself: No antigen is known for it.

Template switching incorporated UMIs with a 6-nucleotide sample barcode. Nested PCRs of about 17 and 10 cycles, two in total, were run on TCRalpha and TCRbeta cDNA. TCRdb reanalyzed the 5' RACE reads and collapses them to one entry per CDR3 protein, without DNA. In all, the sample yields under 350,000 distinct CDR3 sequences. The chain couples TRBV5-1 to TRBJ2-2. Sequenced material: blood. This TCR was sampled from a human donor with ulcerative colitis or Crohn's disease, or a healthy co-twin of an affected twin (not recorded which). CDR3 sequence reads: CASSLSQSNTGELFF. Drawing the rest from reference TRBV5-1 and TRBJ2-2, the complete variable domain is KAGVTQTPRYLIKTRGQQVTLSCSPISGHRSVSWYQQTPGQGLQFLFEYFSETQRNKGNFPGRFSGRQFSNSRSEMNVSTLELGDSALYLCASSLSQSNTGELFFGEGSRLTVL.